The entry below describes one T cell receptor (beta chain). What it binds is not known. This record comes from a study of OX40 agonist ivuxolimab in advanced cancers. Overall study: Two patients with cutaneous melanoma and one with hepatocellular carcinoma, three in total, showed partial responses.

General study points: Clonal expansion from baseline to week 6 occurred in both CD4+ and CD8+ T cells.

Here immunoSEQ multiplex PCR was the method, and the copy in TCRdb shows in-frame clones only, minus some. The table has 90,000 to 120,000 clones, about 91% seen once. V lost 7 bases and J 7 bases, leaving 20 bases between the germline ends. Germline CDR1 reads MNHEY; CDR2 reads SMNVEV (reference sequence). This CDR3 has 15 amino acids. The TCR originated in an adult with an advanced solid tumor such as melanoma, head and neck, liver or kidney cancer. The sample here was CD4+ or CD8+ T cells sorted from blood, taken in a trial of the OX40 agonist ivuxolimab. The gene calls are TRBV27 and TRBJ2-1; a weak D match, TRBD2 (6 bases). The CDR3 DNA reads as TGTGCCAGCACCCCTTTGGGGGGATCGAAGAATGAGCAGTTCTTC. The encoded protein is CASTPLGGSKNEQFF.